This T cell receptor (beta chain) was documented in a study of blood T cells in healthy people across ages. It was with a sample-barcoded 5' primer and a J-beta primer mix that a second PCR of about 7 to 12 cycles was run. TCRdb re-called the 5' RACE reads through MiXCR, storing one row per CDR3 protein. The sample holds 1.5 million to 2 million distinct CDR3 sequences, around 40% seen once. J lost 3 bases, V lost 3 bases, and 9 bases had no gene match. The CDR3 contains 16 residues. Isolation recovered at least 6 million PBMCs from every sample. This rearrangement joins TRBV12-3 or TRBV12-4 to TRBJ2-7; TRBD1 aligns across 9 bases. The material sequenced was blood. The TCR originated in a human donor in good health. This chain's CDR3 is CASSLGLGQGRYEQYF. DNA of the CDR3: TGTGCCAGCAGTTTGGGGCTGGGACAGGGTCGCTACGAGCAGTACTTC.